This T cell receptor beta chain derives from a study of T cell responses to AZD1222 COVID-19 vaccine. Study observations and caveats: Reports indicate that nearly half of spike-specific TCRs are directed at unmutated variant regions. A rise in Spike-specific TCR breadth and depth followed two AZD1222 doses. Recipients of AZD1222 seropositive at baseline numbered only 5 to 7.

Notes on this clone: The target antigen is unknown.

The table came from immunoSEQ multiplex PCR; TCRdb's copy has only in-frame clones and leaves some out. The sample has around 99,000 clones, roughly nine tenths seen once; the top ten hold 4.8%. The sample was peripheral blood, taken 28 days after the second AZD1222 dose. The source of this sequence is an adult who received the AZD1222 COVID-19 vaccine.

The CDR3 nucleotides read TGTGCCTGGAGTTCCACAGGGGCCCAGAGAGGGGCCAACGTCCTGACTTTC. Its translation is CAWSSTGAQRGANVLTF. The chain uses TRBV30 and TRBJ2-6; the match to TRBD1 covers 7 bases. Germline CDR1 is GTSNPN and CDR2 is SVGIG (reference sequence). This CDR3 is 17 amino acids long. J lost 4 bases, V lost 2 bases, and 11 bases had no gene match.